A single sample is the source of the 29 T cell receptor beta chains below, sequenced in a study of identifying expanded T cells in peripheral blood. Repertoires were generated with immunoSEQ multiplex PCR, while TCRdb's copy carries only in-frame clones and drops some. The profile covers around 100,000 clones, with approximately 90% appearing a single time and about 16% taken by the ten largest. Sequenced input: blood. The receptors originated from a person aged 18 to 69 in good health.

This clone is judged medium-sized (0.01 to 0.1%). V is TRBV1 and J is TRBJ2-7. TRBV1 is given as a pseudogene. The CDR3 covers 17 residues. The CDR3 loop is CTSSPEPHPTFPYEQYF. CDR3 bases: TGCACCAGCAGCCCGGAACCACATCCAACGTTCCCCTACGAGCAGTACTTC.

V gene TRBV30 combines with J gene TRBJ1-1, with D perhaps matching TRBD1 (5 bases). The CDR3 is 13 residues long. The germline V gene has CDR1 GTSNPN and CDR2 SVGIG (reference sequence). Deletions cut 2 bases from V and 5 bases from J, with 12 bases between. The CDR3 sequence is CAWSPQGGTEAFF. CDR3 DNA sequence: TGTGCCTGGAGTCCCCAGGGAGGGACTGAAGCTTTCTTT.

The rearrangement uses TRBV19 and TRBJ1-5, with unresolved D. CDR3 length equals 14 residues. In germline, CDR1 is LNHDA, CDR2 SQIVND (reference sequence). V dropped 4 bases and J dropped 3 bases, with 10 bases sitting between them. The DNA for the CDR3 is TGTGCCAGTAGTACCAACACCCACAATCAGCCCCAGCATTTT. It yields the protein CASSTNTHNQPQHF.

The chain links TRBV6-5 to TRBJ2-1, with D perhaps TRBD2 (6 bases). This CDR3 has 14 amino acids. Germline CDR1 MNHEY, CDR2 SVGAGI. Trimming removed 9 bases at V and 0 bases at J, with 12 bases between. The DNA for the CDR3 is TGTGCCAGTTGGGGGGTTAACTCCTACAATGAGCAGTTCTTC. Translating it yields CASWGVNSYNEQFF.

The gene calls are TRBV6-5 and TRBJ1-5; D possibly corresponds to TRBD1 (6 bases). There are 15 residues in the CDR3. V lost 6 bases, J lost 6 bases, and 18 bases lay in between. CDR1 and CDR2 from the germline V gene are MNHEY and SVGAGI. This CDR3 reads CASSPGGTSRQPQHF. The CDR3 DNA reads TGTGCCAGCAGCCCGGGGGGGACATCGCGTCAGCCCCAGCATTTT.

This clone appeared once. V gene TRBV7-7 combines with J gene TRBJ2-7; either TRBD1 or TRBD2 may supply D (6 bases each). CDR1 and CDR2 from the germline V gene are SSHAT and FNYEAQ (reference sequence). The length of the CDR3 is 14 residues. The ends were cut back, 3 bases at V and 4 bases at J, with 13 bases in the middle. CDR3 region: CASSFGGGNYEQYF. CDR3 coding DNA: TGTGCCAGCAGCTTCGGAGGGGGGAATTACGAGCAGTACTTC.

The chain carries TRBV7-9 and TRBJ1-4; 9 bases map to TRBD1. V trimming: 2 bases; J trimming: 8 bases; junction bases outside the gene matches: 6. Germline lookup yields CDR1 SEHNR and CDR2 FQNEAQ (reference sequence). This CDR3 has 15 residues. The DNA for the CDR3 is TGTGCCAGCAGCTTATACGGGACAGGGAGCGAAAAACTGTTTTTT. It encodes CASSLYGTGSEKLFF.

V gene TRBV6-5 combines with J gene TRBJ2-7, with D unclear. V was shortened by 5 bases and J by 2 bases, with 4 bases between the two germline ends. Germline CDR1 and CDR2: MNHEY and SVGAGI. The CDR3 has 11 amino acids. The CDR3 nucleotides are TGTGCCAGCAGTCCGACCTACGAGCAGTACTTC. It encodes CASSPTYEQYF.

The CDR3 nucleotides are TGCAGCGTCCGGGACAGGGAATTATCGACTGAAGCTTTCTTT. Amino acid sequence: CSVRDRELSTEAFF. V gene TRBV29-1 combines with J gene TRBJ1-1; 9 bases map to TRBD1. The CDR3 totals 14 residues. Germline lookup yields CDR1 SQVTM and CDR2 ANQGSEA. Trimming cost V 6 bases and J 5 bases; bases outside gene matches: 10.

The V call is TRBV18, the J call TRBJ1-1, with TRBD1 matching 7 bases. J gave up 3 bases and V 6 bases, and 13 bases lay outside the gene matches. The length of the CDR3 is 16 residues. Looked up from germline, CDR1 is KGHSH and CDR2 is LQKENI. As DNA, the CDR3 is TGTGCCAGCTCCCGCACACGAACCAGGGGGGACACTGAAGCTTTCTTT. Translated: CASSRTRTRGDTEAFF.

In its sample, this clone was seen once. The CDR3 bases are TGTGCCAGCAGTTACGCGACTAGCGGGTTTATAGAGACCCAGTACTTC. Its protein product is CASSYATSGFIETQYF. V usage is TRBV6-6 and J usage is TRBJ2-5; 10 bases match TRBD2. Germline V gene sequence: CDR1 MNHNY, CDR2 SVGAGI (reference sequence). The V and J ends lost 2 bases and 4 bases, in that order; junction bases with no gene match: 7. CDR3 length equals 16 residues.

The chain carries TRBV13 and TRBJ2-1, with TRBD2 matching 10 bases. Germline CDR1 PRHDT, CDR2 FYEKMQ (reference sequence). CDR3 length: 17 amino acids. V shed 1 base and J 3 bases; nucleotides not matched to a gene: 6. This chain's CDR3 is CASSLEEAGGIYNEQFF. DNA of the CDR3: TGTGCCAGCAGCTTAGAGGAAGCGGGGGGGATCTACAATGAGCAGTTCTTC.

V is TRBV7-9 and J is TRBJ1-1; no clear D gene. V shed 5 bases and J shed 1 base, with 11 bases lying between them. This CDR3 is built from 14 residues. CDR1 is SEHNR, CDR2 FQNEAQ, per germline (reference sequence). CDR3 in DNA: TGTGCCAGCAGCATCAGAGGAGGGAACACTGAAGCTTTCTTT. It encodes CASSIRGGNTEAFF.

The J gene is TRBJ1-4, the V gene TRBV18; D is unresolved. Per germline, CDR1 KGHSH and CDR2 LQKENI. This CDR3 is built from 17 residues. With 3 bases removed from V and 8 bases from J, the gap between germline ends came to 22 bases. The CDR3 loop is CASSPLAMEVSVEKLFF. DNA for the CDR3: TGTGCCAGCTCACCCCTGGCCATGGAGGTTTCGGTAGAAAAACTGTTTTTT.

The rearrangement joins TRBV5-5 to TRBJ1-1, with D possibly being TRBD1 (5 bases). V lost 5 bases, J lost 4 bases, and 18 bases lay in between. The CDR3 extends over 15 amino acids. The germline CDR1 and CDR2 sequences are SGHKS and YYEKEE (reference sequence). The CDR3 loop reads CASRISSAGGTEAFF. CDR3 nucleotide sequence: TGTGCCAGCAGGATTTCTTCGGCGGGGGGCACTGAAGCTTTCTTT.

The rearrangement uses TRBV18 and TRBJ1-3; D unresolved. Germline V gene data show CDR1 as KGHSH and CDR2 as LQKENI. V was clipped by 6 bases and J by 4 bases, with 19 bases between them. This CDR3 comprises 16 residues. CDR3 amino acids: CASSTTARGRGNTIYF. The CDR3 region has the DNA TGTGCCAGCTCGACCACAGCCCGGGGTCGGGGAAACACCATATATTTT.

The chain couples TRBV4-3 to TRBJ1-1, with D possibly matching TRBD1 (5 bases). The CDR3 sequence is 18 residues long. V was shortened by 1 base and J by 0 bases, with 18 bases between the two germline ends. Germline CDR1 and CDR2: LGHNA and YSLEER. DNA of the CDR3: TGCGCCAGCAGCCAAGCCGTCGGGGTTTCAGGGATGAACACTGAAGCTTTCTTT. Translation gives CASSQAVGVSGMNTEAFF.

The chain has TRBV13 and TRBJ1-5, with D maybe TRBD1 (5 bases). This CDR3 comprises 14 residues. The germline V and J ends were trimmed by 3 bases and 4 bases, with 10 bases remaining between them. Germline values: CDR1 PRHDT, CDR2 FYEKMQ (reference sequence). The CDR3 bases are TGTGCCAGCAGCTTCGGGGGGTTAAATCAGCCCCAGCATTTT. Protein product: CASSFGGLNQPQHF.

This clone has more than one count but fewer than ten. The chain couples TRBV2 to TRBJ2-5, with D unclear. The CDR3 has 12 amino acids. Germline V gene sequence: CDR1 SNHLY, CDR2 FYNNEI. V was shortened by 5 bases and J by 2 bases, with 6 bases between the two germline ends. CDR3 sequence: CASSQSQETQYF. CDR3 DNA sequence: TGTGCCAGCAGTCAATCACAAGAGACCCAGTACTTC.

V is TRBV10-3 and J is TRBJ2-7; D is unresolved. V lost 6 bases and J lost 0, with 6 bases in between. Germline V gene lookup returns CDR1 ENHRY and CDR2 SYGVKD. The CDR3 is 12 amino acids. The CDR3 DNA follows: TGTGCCATCAGGGGCAGCTCCTACGAGCAGTACTTC. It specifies CAIRGSSYEQYF.

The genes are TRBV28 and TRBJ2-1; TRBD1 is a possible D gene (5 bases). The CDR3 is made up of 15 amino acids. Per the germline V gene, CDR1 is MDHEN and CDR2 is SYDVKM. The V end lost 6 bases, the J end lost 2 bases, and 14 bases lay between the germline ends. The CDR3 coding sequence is TGTGCCAGCAGCCCCCCGGGCAGGGCCTACAATGAGCAGTTCTTC. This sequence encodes CASSPPGRAYNEQFF.

CDR3 loop: CASSLSSGGRYNEQFF. The CDR3 DNA is TGTGCCAGCAGCTTGTCTAGCGGGGGACGCTACAATGAGCAGTTCTTC. This rearrangement joins TRBV5-4 to TRBJ2-1, with TRBD2 matching over 10 bases. The CDR3 totals 16 residues. CDR1 SGHNT and CDR2 YYREEE come from the germline V gene (reference sequence). V lost 1 base, J lost 3 bases, and 4 bases stayed unmatched.

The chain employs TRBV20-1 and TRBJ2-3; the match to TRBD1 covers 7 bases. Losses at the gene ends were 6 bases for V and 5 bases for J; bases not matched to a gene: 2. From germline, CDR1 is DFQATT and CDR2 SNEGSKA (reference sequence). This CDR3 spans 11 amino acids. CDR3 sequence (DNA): TGCAGTGCAAGGACAGGAGATACGCAGTATTTT. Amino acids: CSARTGDTQYF.

The CDR3 here is CASSEQGGRTDTQYF. CDR3 bases: TGTGCCAGCAGTGAACAGGGGGGGAGGACAGATACGCAGTATTTT. The J gene is TRBJ2-3, the V gene TRBV2; D tentatively reads TRBD1 or TRBD2 (7 bases each). CDR3 length: 15 amino acids. From germline, CDR1 is SNHLY and CDR2 FYNNEI. The V end lost 2 bases, the J end lost 3 bases, and 12 bases lay between the germline ends.

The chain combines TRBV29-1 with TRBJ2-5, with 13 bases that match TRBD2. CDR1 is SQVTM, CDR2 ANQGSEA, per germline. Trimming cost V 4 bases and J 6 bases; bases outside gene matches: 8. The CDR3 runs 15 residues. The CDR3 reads CSVGLLAGGPKTQYF. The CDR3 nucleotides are TGCAGCGTTGGCTTACTAGCGGGGGGGCCCAAGACCCAGTACTTC.

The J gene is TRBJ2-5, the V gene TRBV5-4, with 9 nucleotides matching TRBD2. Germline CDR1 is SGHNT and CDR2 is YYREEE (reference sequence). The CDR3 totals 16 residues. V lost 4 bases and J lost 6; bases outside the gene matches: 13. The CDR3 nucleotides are TGTGCCAGCAGCCGCGGGGGGGATGTCCTGAGGAAGACCCAGTACTTC. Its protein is CASSRGGDVLRKTQYF.

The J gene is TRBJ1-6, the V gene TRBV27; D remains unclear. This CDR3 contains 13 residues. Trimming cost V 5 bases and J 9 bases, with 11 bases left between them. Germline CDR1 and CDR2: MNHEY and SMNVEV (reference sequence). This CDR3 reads CASSLRHSSPLHF. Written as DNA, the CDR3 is TGTGCCAGCAGTCTCCGACACTCTTCACCCCTCCACTTT.

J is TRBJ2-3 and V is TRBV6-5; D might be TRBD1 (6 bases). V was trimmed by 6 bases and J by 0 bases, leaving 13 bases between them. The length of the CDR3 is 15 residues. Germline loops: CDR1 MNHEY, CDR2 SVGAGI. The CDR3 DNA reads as TGTGCCAGCAGGATACAGGGTTATAGCACAGATACGCAGTATTTT. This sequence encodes CASRIQGYSTDTQYF.

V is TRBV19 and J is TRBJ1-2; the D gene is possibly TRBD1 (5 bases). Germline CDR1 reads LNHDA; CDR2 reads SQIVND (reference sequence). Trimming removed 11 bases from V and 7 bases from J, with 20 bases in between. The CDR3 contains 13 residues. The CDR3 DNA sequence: TGTGCCTCGGGCCGGGGGATGGGCGGTGGCTACACCTTC. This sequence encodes CASGRGMGGGYTF.